Here is one T cell receptor (beta chain) with its context. A multiplex PCR was run with 60 Vbeta primers and 13 Jbeta primers. The method was immunoSEQ multiplex PCR; TCRdb's version includes in-frame clones alone and lacks a portion of them. This table has about 140,000 clones, less than 90% appearing once. These data are taken from a study of cytomegalovirus exposure and HLA in healthy donors. In germline, CDR1 is MDHEN, CDR2 SYDVKM. V dropped 3 bases and J dropped 7; count of bases not matched to a gene: 4. There are 15 residues in the CDR3. This sequence joins TRBV28 and TRBJ2-2; 11 nucleotides agree with TRBD2. This TCR came from a boy aged 2 to 9 in good health and CMV-seronegative. The sequenced material came from PBMCs. The DNA for the CDR3 is TGTGCCAGCAGTTTTAGCGGGAGGGTTCTCGGGGAGCTGTTTTTT. Translated: CASSFSGRVLGELFF.